The clone carrying this TCR beta chain was observed at least ten times. Its antigen is unknown. This sample was included in a study of T cells in Graves' hyperthyroidism and ophthalmopathy. Deletions cut 5 bases from V and 2 bases from J, with 12 bases between. The CDR3 is 14 amino acids. Researchers amplified the TCR beta CDR3 regions from RNA transcripts. When the TCR CDR3 underwent first-round RT-PCR, the HTBI primer set was used. A single record per CDR3 protein comes from TCRdb applying MiXCR to the multiplex PCR reads. The sample includes around 350,000 distinct CDR3 sequences, about 18% of them seen just once. Study-wide points: Appearing also in blood were most of the thyroid clonotypes expanded above 0.001.

If no ophthalmopathy progression occurred within 18 months, Graves' hyperthyroidism was stable. Exclusions: uncontrolled infection, other autoimmune disease, pregnancy, lactation. Each 10 ml fresh peripheral blood draw supplied the PBMCs. The specimen was blood. This chain links TRBV12-3 or TRBV12-4 with TRBJ1-1; D gene unclear. This TCR was sampled from a woman in her late teens or twenties with Graves' hyperthyroidism. The CDR3: CASSPNELNTEAFF. The CDR3 DNA is TGTGCCAGCAGTCCAAACGAGCTCAACACTGAAGCTTTCTTT.